The sequence of this T cell receptor (beta chain) was determined in a study of graft-versus-host responses after intestinal transplantation (dated by TCRdb to about 2021). With regard to the full study: Recipients received multivisceral, liver-intestinal, or isolated intestinal transplants. All recipients received anti-thymocyte globulin induction followed by maintenance tacrolimus and steroids for around three years. After intestinal transplantation, graft-versus-host and host-versus-graft alloreactive T cell clones in the graft, circulation and bone marrow were tracked using bulk TCR-beta CDR3 sequencing. To identify alloreactive clones, pre-transplant mixed lymphocyte reaction products were sequenced and compared with unstimulated pre-transplant donor and recipient T cells. Of the 20 to 25 intestinal transplant recipients enrolled in the cohort, one of whom was a retransplant, a few patients without pretransplant specimens were excluded. A peak of at least 4% donor T cells among recipient peripheral blood mononuclear cells was the definition used for donor T cell macrochimerism. Rather than being sequenced by the commercial service, samples from a few later patients were sequenced in-house on an Illumina MiSeq and processed with MiXCR.

About this clone: The antigen it binds to is not known. Base qualities are missing; no much larger clone stands one base away.

The germline V gene (reference sequence) sets CDR1 to SGHNT and CDR2 to YYREEE. The CDR3 spans 14 residues, from the cysteine through the phenylalanine. CDR3 DNA only is kept here, 42 bases in frame from base 1. V is shortened by 0 bases, J by 2 bases, and the region joining them spans 9 bases. Study-wide findings and limitations: GvH clones were found in recipient bone marrow, and some of the GvH clones appeared earlier in ileal mucosa or blood, which is consistent with an intestinal mucosal origin. The conclusions were limited by the relatively low number and heterogeneity of the intestinal transplant patients. Early after transplant, peak levels of circulating GvH clones were associated with declines in HvG clones. In patients with donor T cell macrochimerism, the allografts had high GvH to HvG T cell clonal ratios.

Sample time point, as interpreted from the label and publication: cells obtained before transplantation from donor or recipient. CD3+CD4+ and CD3+CD8+ populations were FACS-sorted from unstimulated pre-transplant donor and recipient cells taken from spleen or lymph nodes. The method was the immunoSEQ multiplex PCR assay. For most patients, genomic DNA was isolated using the Qiagen DNeasy Blood and Tissue Kit and was shipped frozen to Adaptive Biotechnologies for TCR sequencing. High-throughput TCR-beta CDR3 sequencing of genomic DNA from most patients was performed by Adaptive Biotechnologies. The study's own analysis went as follows. TCR sequencing data were retrieved from Adaptive's ImmunoSEQ software for some 19 patients, whereas three other patients were processed with MiXCR and VDJtools. To correct CD4 versus CD8 sorting errors, sequences present in both subsets at a frequency ratio below 5:1 were removed. CDR3 nucleotide sequences shared between donor and recipient were removed because the origin of such sequences could not be assigned. Alloreactive clones required at least 2-fold expansion over unstimulated cells and minimum CFSE-low frequency of 0.002% (template counts) or 0.001% (read counts). Clones were considered mappable if detected in sequenced pre-transplant spleen, lymph node, or MLR CFSE-low populations of the donor or recipient. The cumulative frequency of alloreactive clones was calculated as a percentage of all sequences, weighted by copy number. The table was pulled from immuneACCESS by TCRdb, which kept in-frame rearrangements only. Such tables lose some clones; where checked, under half of the loss comes from unresolved V genes, and the rest has no known cause. D and trimming were read from the DNA, whereas the V and J calls and clone size are those reported in that table. Recorded for this sample are about 71,000 clones; around 90% of them occurred a single time. The ten biggest clones cover 1.3% of the sample.

Specimen: unstimulated CD8+ T cells sorted from spleen or lymph node cells, collected before intestinal transplant. Recombination joined TRBV5-4 with TRBJ2-7; too little of a D gene remains to name it. This receptor was identified in a human donor who received an intestinal transplant. The nucleotides read TGTGCCAGCAGCTTGGCCGGGTCTCCCTACGAGCAGTACTTC. The encoded protein is CASSLAGSPYEQYF.